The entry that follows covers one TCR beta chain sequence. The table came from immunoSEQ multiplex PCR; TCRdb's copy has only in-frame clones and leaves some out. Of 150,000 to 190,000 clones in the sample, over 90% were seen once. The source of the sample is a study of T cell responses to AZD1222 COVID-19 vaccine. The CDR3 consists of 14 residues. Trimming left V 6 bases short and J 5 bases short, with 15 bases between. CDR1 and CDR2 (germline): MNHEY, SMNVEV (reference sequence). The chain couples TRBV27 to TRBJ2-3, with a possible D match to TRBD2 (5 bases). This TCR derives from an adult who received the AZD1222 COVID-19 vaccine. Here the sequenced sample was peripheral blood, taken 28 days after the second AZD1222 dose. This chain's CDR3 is CASSPQLGGDTQYF. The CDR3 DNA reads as TGTGCCAGCAGCCCCCAGCTAGGAGGAGATACGCAGTATTTT.